One and the same sample provided the 26 T cell receptor beta chains below, sequenced in a study of T cell responses to AZD1222 COVID-19 vaccine. Only in-frame clones appear in the TCRdb table, and some are missing; sequencing was by immunoSEQ multiplex PCR. The table lists approximately 200,000 clones, roughly nine tenths of them singletons, with 3% to 3.5% in the top ten. The sample consisted of peripheral blood, taken 28 days after the second AZD1222 dose. The receptors stem from an adult who received the AZD1222 COVID-19 vaccine.

This chain connects TRBV19 to TRBJ1-2; D gene uncertain. The CDR3 has 14 amino acids. V was clipped by 0 bases and J by 4 bases, with 9 bases between them. Germline assignment: CDR1 LNHDA and CDR2 SQIVND (reference sequence). In DNA, the CDR3 is TGTGCCAGTAGTATAGAGAGTCAGTCCTATGGCTACACCTTC. It codes for CASSIESQSYGYTF.

J is TRBJ1-1 and V is TRBV5-1, with TRBD1 matching over 12 bases. Losses at the gene ends were 4 bases for V and 0 bases for J; bases not matched to a gene: 7. The CDR3 consists of 17 residues. Germline V lookup: CDR1 SGHRS, CDR2 YFSETQ. CDR3 protein: CASSGGDRGRVNTEAFF. The CDR3 nucleotides read TGCGCCAGCAGCGGCGGGGACAGGGGGCGCGTGAACACTGAAGCTTTCTTT.

The gene calls are TRBV28 and TRBJ2-2, with a weak D call TRBD2 (6 bases). The V gene lost 3 bases and the J gene lost 2 bases, with 10 bases spanning the gap. CDR3 length: 15 amino acids. Germline loops: CDR1 MDHEN, CDR2 SYDVKM. The CDR3 loop is CASSFLAVNTGELFF. DNA of the CDR3: TGTGCCAGCAGTTTCTTAGCGGTTAACACCGGGGAGCTGTTTTTT.

The chain recombines TRBV30 with TRBJ2-5; D is uncertain. Germline-derived CDR1 and CDR2 are GTSNPN and SVGIG (reference sequence). This CDR3 spans 13 amino acids. V lost 1 base to trimming and J lost 4 bases, with 10 bases between them. The CDR3 nucleotides read TGTGCCTGGAGTGGGGCGTCATTAGAGACCCAGTACTTC. This encodes CAWSGASLETQYF.

The chain is built from TRBV6-5 and TRBJ2-2, with D maybe TRBD2 (6 bases). Germline V gene data show CDR1 as MNHEY and CDR2 as SVGAGI. The V end lost 4 bases, the J end lost 6 bases, and 9 bases lay between the germline ends. This CDR3 is built from 13 residues. The CDR3 protein is CASSSSVPGELFF. The CDR3 DNA is TGTGCCAGCAGTTCTAGCGTTCCCGGGGAGCTGTTTTTT.

The sample holds a few counts of this clone. Other DNA sequences in this sample translate to the same CDR3. V gene TRBV7-3 combines with J gene TRBJ2-1; D possibly corresponds to TRBD2 (5 bases). This CDR3 is built from 14 residues. CDR1 is SGHTA, CDR2 FQGTGA, per germline. Trimming took off 1 base at V and 8 bases at J, with 12 bases between the two ends. CDR3 sequence reads: CASSLSLAADEQFF. The DNA of the CDR3 is TGTGCCAGCAGCTTAAGCCTAGCCGCAGATGAGCAGTTCTTC.

This rearrangement joins TRBV24-1 to TRBJ2-5, with D possibly being TRBD1 (5 bases). The germline gives CDR1 KGHDR, CDR2 SFDVKD. The V gene lost 4 bases and the J gene lost 1 base, with 6 bases spanning the gap. This CDR3 is built from 13 residues. The CDR3 region has the DNA TGTGCCACCAGTGAAGGGGCCCAAGAGACCCAGTACTTC. Translating it yields CATSEGAQETQYF.

The rearrangement joins TRBV5-1 to TRBJ1-1; D not certain. The V end was cut by 0 bases, the J end by 0 bases, with 9 bases between. The CDR3 totals 15 residues. The V gene's germline CDR1 is SGHRS and CDR2 YFSETQ. CDR3 region: CASSLDVGLNTEAFF. CDR3 bases: TGCGCCAGCAGCTTGGATGTAGGGTTGAACACTGAAGCTTTCTTT.

The chain is built from TRBV18 and TRBJ2-2, with no clear D. V lost 1 base, J lost 0 bases, and 9 bases lay in between. Looked up from germline, CDR1 is KGHSH and CDR2 is LQKENI. The CDR3 totals 16 residues. CDR3 sequence: CASSPRAPTNTGELFF. CDR3 bases: TGTGCCAGCTCACCACGGGCTCCTACGAACACCGGGGAGCTGTTTTTT.

V and J are TRBV10-2 and TRBJ1-5; weak D call: TRBD1 (6 bases). The germline V and J ends were trimmed by 3 bases and 2 bases, with 17 bases remaining between them. The length of the CDR3 is 17 residues. Germline V lookup: CDR1 WSHSY, CDR2 SAAADI. The CDR3 region has the DNA TGCGCCAGCAGTGACCCTCAAGGGGGTTGGCGCAATCAGCCCCAGCATTTT. Translating it yields CASSDPQGGWRNQPQHF.

The V and J genes are TRBV9 and TRBJ2-3; a weak D match, TRBD2 (6 bases). The germline V and J ends were trimmed by 4 bases and 0 bases, with 15 bases remaining between them. The CDR3 has 16 amino acids. The germline V gene has CDR1 SGDLS and CDR2 YYNGEE. CDR3: CASSTTQAGSTDTQYF. The DNA of the CDR3 is TGTGCCAGCAGCACCACCCAGGCGGGAAGCACAGATACGCAGTATTTT.

The chain carries TRBV19 and TRBJ1-1, with 8 bases fitting TRBD1. The V gene end was trimmed by 6 bases and the J gene end by 0 bases; junction bases not matched to a gene: 9. The germline gives CDR1 LNHDA, CDR2 SQIVND (reference sequence). This CDR3 is 16 amino acids long. The CDR3 protein is CASSSGMGQVNTEAFF. The CDR3 region has the DNA TGTGCCAGTAGCTCCGGGATGGGACAGGTGAACACTGAAGCTTTCTTT.

The chain recombines TRBV28 with TRBJ1-5; 12 nucleotides agree with TRBD1. J lost 5 bases, V lost 5 bases, and 4 bases had no gene match. CDR1 is MDHEN and CDR2 is SYDVKM in the germline V gene. This CDR3 has 15 amino acids. CDR3 sequence: CASSGDRGLYQPQHF. The CDR3 coding sequence is TGTGCCAGCAGTGGGGACAGGGGGCTATATCAGCCCCAGCATTTT.

This chain connects TRBV2 to TRBJ2-1; possibly TRBD2 for D (5 bases). The CDR3 is 16 amino acids. Germline V gene data show CDR1 as SNHLY and CDR2 as FYNNEI. Trimming cost V 3 bases and J 0 bases, with 12 bases left between them. CDR3 sequence reads: CASSDGSSGSYNEQFF. CDR3 in DNA: TGTGCCAGCAGTGACGGCTCCAGCGGCTCCTACAATGAGCAGTTCTTC.

The chain couples TRBV6-5 to TRBJ1-4; a weak D match, TRBD1 (5 bases). The ends were cut back, 8 bases at V and 4 bases at J, with 17 bases in the middle. Germline V CDR1 and CDR2: MNHEY, SVGAGI. The CDR3 loop spans 15 amino acids. The CDR3 spells CASGGDRVNNEKLFF. CDR3 DNA sequence: TGTGCCAGCGGGGGGGACCGGGTTAATAATGAAAAACTGTTTTTT.

This rearrangement joins TRBV24-1 to TRBJ2-2; D is undetermined. Germline CDR1 KGHDR, CDR2 SFDVKD. CDR3 length: 13 amino acids. Trimming left V 5 bases short and J 4 bases short, with 7 bases between. CDR3: CATSVGFTGELFF. CDR3 DNA: TGTGCCACCAGTGTGGGTTTCACCGGGGAGCTGTTTTTT.

The genes are TRBV9 and TRBJ1-3; no reliable D call. In germline, CDR1 is SGDLS, CDR2 YYNGEE. There are 16 residues in the CDR3. Trimming cost V 3 bases and J 0 bases, with 13 bases left between them. CDR3 amino acids: CASSGAKGSSGNTIYF. The CDR3 DNA sequence: TGTGCCAGCAGCGGGGCCAAGGGAAGCTCTGGAAACACCATATATTTT.

This rearrangement joins TRBV6-5 to TRBJ2-7; tentative D call: TRBD2 (6 bases). The germline V gene encodes CDR1 MNHEY and CDR2 SVGAGI. Trimming removed 6 bases at V and 6 bases at J, with 12 bases between. The CDR3 has 12 amino acids. CDR3: CASSRGKGEQYF. DNA of the CDR3: TGTGCCAGCAGCCGGGGGAAGGGCGAGCAGTACTTC.

The chain carries TRBV9 and TRBJ1-4, with D maybe TRBD1 (5 bases). The V end was cut by 4 bases, the J end by 9 bases, with 22 bases between. The CDR3 contains 16 residues. CDR1 and CDR2 (germline): SGDLS, YYNGEE. The CDR3 region is CASSPPRRAGYQKLFF. In DNA, the CDR3 is TGTGCCAGCAGCCCTCCCCGCAGGGCGGGATATCAAAAACTGTTTTTT.

The genes are TRBV15 and TRBJ1-3; D is unresolved. CDR1 LNHNV and CDR2 YYDKDF come from the germline V gene (reference sequence). This CDR3 has 15 residues. Trimming took 3 bases from V and 4 from J, leaving 13 bases between them. The CDR3 DNA is TGTGCCACCAGCAGGGCCTCCCAAGGCGGAAACACCATATATTTT. Amino acids: CATSRASQGGNTIYF.

The gene calls are TRBV13 and TRBJ1-1; D possibly corresponds to TRBD1 (6 bases). The germline V gene encodes CDR1 PRHDT and CDR2 FYEKMQ (reference sequence). Trimming left V 5 bases short and J 4 bases short, with 14 bases between. This CDR3 has 14 residues. Here the CDR3 DNA reads TGTGCCAGCAGCCAGCTGCGGGGGCCCACTGAAGCTTTCTTT. Its protein is CASSQLRGPTEAFF.

The CDR3 is CASSYVRGYEQYF. The CDR3, as DNA: TGTGCCAGCAGTTACGTAAGGGGCTACGAGCAGTACTTC. The chain uses TRBV6-6 and TRBJ2-7, with a weak D call TRBD1 (5 bases). Between the trimmed V and J ends, which lost 2 bases and 3 bases, there was a span of 8 bases. Germline assignment: CDR1 MNHNY and CDR2 SVGAGI (reference sequence). This CDR3 is 13 amino acids long.

CDR3 protein: CASSEYRLAGGGDEQFF. The CDR3 nucleotides read TGTGCCAGCAGTGAATACCGACTAGCGGGAGGGGGGGATGAGCAGTTCTTC. This chain links TRBV25-1 with TRBJ2-1; TRBD2 agrees at 14 bases. V lost 0 bases and J lost 8; bases outside the gene matches: 6. Germline assignment: CDR1 MGHDK and CDR2 SYGVNS. This CDR3 has 17 residues.

The V call is TRBV11-2, the J call TRBJ1-5; no reliable D call. The germline V gene encodes CDR1 SGHAT and CDR2 FQNNGV. Trimming took off 0 bases at V and 1 base at J, with 4 bases between the two ends. CDR3 length equals 14 residues. The CDR3 nucleotides are TGTGCCAGCAGCTTAGACCGCAGCAATCAGCCCCAGCATTTT. Its protein product is CASSLDRSNQPQHF.

This chain uses TRBV4-1 with TRBJ2-7, with D perhaps TRBD1 (5 bases). V was trimmed by 5 bases and J by 4 bases, leaving 15 bases between them. The germline gives CDR1 MGHRA, CDR2 YSYEKL. The CDR3 is 14 residues long. The chain's CDR3 is CASSAQPRQYEQYF. For the CDR3, the DNA is TGCGCCAGCAGCGCCCAACCCCGACAGTACGAGCAGTACTTC.

This clone was observed once. This chain's CDR3 is CASSLTGDGEKLFF. The CDR3 bases are TGTGCCAGCAGCTTAACAGGGGACGGTGAAAAACTGTTTTTT. The chain uses TRBV7-3 and TRBJ1-4; D may be TRBD1 (5 bases). The CDR3 is made up of 14 amino acids. Germline CDR1 SGHTA, CDR2 FQGTGA. V gave up 0 bases and J gave up 7 bases, with 9 bases separating them.